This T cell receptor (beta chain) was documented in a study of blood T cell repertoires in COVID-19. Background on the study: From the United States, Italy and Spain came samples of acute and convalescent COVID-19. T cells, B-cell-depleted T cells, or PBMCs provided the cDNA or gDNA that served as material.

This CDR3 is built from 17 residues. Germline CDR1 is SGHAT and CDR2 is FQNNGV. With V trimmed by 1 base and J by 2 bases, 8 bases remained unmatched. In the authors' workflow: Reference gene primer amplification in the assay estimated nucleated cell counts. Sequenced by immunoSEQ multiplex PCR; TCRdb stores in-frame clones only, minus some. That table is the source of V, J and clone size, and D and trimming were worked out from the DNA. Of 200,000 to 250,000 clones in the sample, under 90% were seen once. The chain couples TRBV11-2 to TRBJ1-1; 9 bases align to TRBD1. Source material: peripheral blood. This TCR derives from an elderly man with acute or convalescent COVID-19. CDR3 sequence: CASSLGRQGGLNTEAFF. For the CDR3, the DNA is TGTGCCAGCAGCTTAGGTAGACAGGGGGGACTCAACACTGAAGCTTTCTTT. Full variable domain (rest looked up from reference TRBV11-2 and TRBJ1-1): EAGVAQSPRYKIIEKRQSVAFWCNPISGHATLYWYQQILGQGPKLLIQFQNNGVVDDSQLPKDRFSAERLKGVDSTLKIQPAKLEDSAVYLCASSLGRQGGLNTEAFFGQGTRLTVV.